Shown below are 20 T cell receptor beta chains from a single sample sequenced in a study of CD8+ T cells in alopecia areata. As to treatment: oral pan-JAK inhibitor, 5-10 mg twice daily. It was cDNA, reverse transcribed from extracted RNA, that served as the sequencing template. Libraries were prepared by immunoSEQ multiplex PCR; TCRdb keeps only in-frame clonotypes and omits some of them. The sample lists roughly 120,000 clones; 58% were seen once. Sequenced here: CD8+ T cells sorted from blood, sampled at week 4, from a patient treated with tofacitinib. These receptors all stem from a human donor with alopecia areata.

This chain connects TRBV27 to TRBJ1-5, with D hard to call. With 3 bases removed from V and 6 bases from J, the gap between germline ends came to 9 bases. Germline values: CDR1 MNHEY, CDR2 SMNVEV (reference sequence). This CDR3 is 13 amino acids long. The CDR3 nucleotides are TGTGCCAGCAGTTTGGCGGCGCTTCAGCCCCAGCATTTT. Translating it yields CASSLAALQPQHF.

In its sample, this clone was seen a few times. The chain carries TRBV7-9 and TRBJ2-7; D is perhaps TRBD1 (6 bases). From germline, CDR1 is SEHNR and CDR2 FQNEAQ (reference sequence). Trimming took off 5 bases at V and 2 bases at J, with 10 bases between the two ends. The CDR3 is 13 residues long. CDR3 protein: CASSVAGAYEQYF. The CDR3 DNA reads TGTGCCAGCAGCGTCGCAGGGGCCTACGAGCAGTACTTC.

The rearrangement uses TRBV19 and TRBJ1-5, with D possibly TRBD1 on 6 matching bases. Trimming left V 3 bases short and J 2 bases short, with 8 bases between. From germline, CDR1 is LNHDA and CDR2 SQIVND (reference sequence). The CDR3 has 14 amino acids. The DNA for the CDR3 is TGTGCCAGTAGTATGGGGGCCGGCAATCAGCCCCAGCATTTT. Translating gives CASSMGAGNQPQHF. The whole variable domain, filled in from reference TRBV19 and TRBJ1-5, reads DGGITQSPKYLFRKEGQNVTLSCEQNLNHDAMYWYRQDPGQGLRLIYYSQIVNDFQKGDIAEGYSVSREKKESFPLTVTSAQKNPTAFYLCASSMGAGNQPQHFGDGTRLSIL.

V gene TRBV18 combines with J gene TRBJ2-3; D may be TRBD1 or TRBD2 (5 bases each). V was cut by 4 bases and J by 2 bases, with 19 bases left in between. Germline V gene data show CDR1 as KGHSH and CDR2 as LQKENI. This CDR3 has 17 amino acids. In nucleotides, the CDR3 is TGTGCCAGCTCACTGATCCCCTCCAGGGAGTACACAGATACGCAGTATTTT. As protein: CASSLIPSREYTDTQYF.

The genes are TRBV30 and TRBJ1-1; D remains ambiguous. CDR3 length: 12 amino acids. V lost 0 bases, J lost 11 bases, and 13 bases lay in between. Germline lookup yields CDR1 GTSNPN and CDR2 SVGIG (reference sequence). The CDR3 DNA reads as TGTGCCTGGAGTGTACTCGGGGAAAAGGCTTTCTTT. Translated: CAWSVLGEKAFF.

This clone was counted a single time. The rearrangement uses TRBV30 and TRBJ2-5, with TRBD2 matching over 8 bases. The CDR3 length is 13 residues. Trimming took 8 bases from V and 5 from J; bases not matched to a gene: 10. Per germline, CDR1 GTSNPN and CDR2 SVGIG (reference sequence). DNA for the CDR3: TGTGCCCGGACGGGGGGGCCGGGGGAGACCCAGTACTTC. It translates to CARTGGPGETQYF. The entire variable domain, with the rest obtained from reference TRBV30 and TRBJ2-5, is as follows: SQTIHQWPATLVQPVGSPLSLECTVEGTSNPNLYWYRQAAGRGLQLLFYSVGIGQISSEVPQNLSASRPQDRQFILSSKKLLLSDSGFYLCARTGGPGETQYFGPGTRLLVL.

The chain recombines TRBV4-3 with TRBJ2-5; 11 positions agree with TRBD2. Germline CDR1 is LGHNA and CDR2 is YSLEER. J lost 2 bases, V lost 0 bases, and 8 bases had no gene match. The CDR3 covers 18 residues. The CDR3 loop reads CASSQDMASGGQQETQYF. DNA of the CDR3: TGCGCCAGCAGCCAAGATATGGCTAGCGGGGGGCAACAAGAGACCCAGTACTTC.

V and J are TRBV29-1 and TRBJ1-1; D call uncertain. V lost 4 bases to trimming and J lost 3 bases, with 6 bases between them. This CDR3 comprises 11 residues. Germline assignment: CDR1 SQVTM and CDR2 ANQGSEA. The CDR3 region has the DNA TGCAGCGTTGCTCTGGACACTGAAGCTTTCTTT. Amino acids: CSVALDTEAFF.

This sequence joins TRBV30 and TRBJ1-5, with D uncertain. The CDR3 has 14 residues. Trimming removed 1 base at V and 4 bases at J, with 11 bases between. Germline V CDR1 and CDR2: GTSNPN, SVGIG (reference sequence). The CDR3: CAWSGQEHNQPQHF. In DNA, the CDR3 is TGTGCCTGGAGTGGGCAGGAACATAATCAGCCCCAGCATTTT. The whole variable domain, filled in from reference TRBV30 and TRBJ1-5, reads SQTIHQWPATLVQPVGSPLSLECTVEGTSNPNLYWYRQAAGRGLQLLFYSVGIGQISSEVPQNLSASRPQDRQFILSSKKLLLSDSGFYLCAWSGQEHNQPQHFGDGTRLSIL.

This clone was recorded at least ten times. This chain joins TRBV10-3 and TRBJ2-2; no reliable D call. CDR1 is ENHRY, CDR2 SYGVKD, per germline. The CDR3 runs to 12 residues. V was clipped by 6 bases and J by 1 base, with 3 bases between them. CDR3 amino acids: CAIRQNTGELFF. In DNA form, the CDR3 reads TGTGCCATCAGGCAGAACACCGGGGAGCTGTTTTTT.

Details on this clone: This CDR3 is also generated by other DNA sequences in the sample. The gene calls are TRBV6-5 and TRBJ2-3, with D possibly matching TRBD2 (6 bases). The ends were cut back, 6 bases at V and 3 bases at J, with 16 bases in the middle. The CDR3 length is 15 residues. Germline V CDR1 and CDR2: MNHEY, SVGAGI. The CDR3 protein is CASSPLAGGTDTQYF. The CDR3 DNA follows: TGTGCCAGCAGCCCGCTAGCAGGAGGGACAGATACGCAGTATTTT.

This clone occurred a few times. This chain uses TRBV29-1 with TRBJ2-7; no definite D call. The germline CDR1 and CDR2 sequences are SQVTM and ANQGSEA. V was trimmed by 3 bases and J by 4 bases, leaving 10 bases between them. The CDR3 length is 12 residues. The CDR3 protein is CSVDAGFYEQYF. DNA of the CDR3: TGCAGCGTTGACGCCGGGTTTTACGAGCAGTACTTC.

The rearrangement joins TRBV2 to TRBJ2-1, with 8 bases aligning to TRBD2. The CDR3 is made up of 16 amino acids. The V and J ends lost 4 bases and 8 bases, in that order; junction bases with no gene match: 13. The V gene's germline CDR1 is SNHLY and CDR2 FYNNEI. The DNA for the CDR3 is TGTGCCAGCAGTGCGTCTGGCGGGGGGCCATACGATGAGCAGTTCTTC. It is translated as CASSASGGGPYDEQFF.

The genes are TRBV11-2 and TRBJ2-1, with no clear D. Germline V gene data show CDR1 as SGHAT and CDR2 as FQNNGV. Trimming left V 5 bases short and J 6 bases short, with 8 bases between. This CDR3 is built from 12 residues. CDR3 loop: CASSDFSNEQFF. The CDR3 region has the DNA TGTGCCAGCAGCGATTTCTCCAATGAGCAGTTCTTC.

This clone showed up just a few times. V gene TRBV19 combines with J gene TRBJ2-3; D possibly corresponds to TRBD1 (6 bases). V lost 5 bases to trimming and J lost 2 bases, with 11 bases between them. The germline CDR1 and CDR2 sequences are LNHDA and SQIVND (reference sequence). The CDR3 sequence is 14 residues long. CDR3: CASSPWTDTDTQYF. The CDR3 DNA is TGTGCCAGTAGTCCGTGGACAGACACAGATACGCAGTATTTT.

J is TRBJ1-6 and V is TRBV30; 8 bases are shared with TRBD1. The CDR3 totals 15 residues. The V gene end was trimmed by 4 bases and the J gene end by 7 bases; junction bases not matched to a gene: 9. Germline assignment: CDR1 GTSNPN and CDR2 SVGIG (reference sequence). CDR3 bases: TGTGCCTGGACCTCCAGACAGGGGAGGAATTCACCCCTCCACTTT. Its protein product is CAWTSRQGRNSPLHF.

The CDR3 sequence is CAWGQGAPNEQFF. The DNA for the CDR3 is TGTGCCTGGGGACAGGGGGCGCCGAATGAGCAGTTCTTC. This chain links TRBV30 with TRBJ2-1; 11 nucleotides match TRBD1. The CDR3 is made up of 13 amino acids. CDR1 is GTSNPN, CDR2 SVGIG, per germline (reference sequence). With 5 bases clipped from V and 7 bases from J, the junction kept 4 bases outside the gene matches.

The chain links TRBV27 to TRBJ1-6; 9 positions match TRBD1. The CDR3 has 17 amino acids. From germline, CDR1 is MNHEY and CDR2 SMNVEV (reference sequence). The ends lost 7 bases at V and 1 base at J; junction bases unmatched: 8. The CDR3 DNA reads TGTGCCAGCAATATAGACAGGGGGGGGTCCTATAATTCACCCCTCCACTTT. Translating gives CASNIDRGGSYNSPLHF.

This clone was found a few times. This chain uses TRBV4-1 with TRBJ2-7, with D uncertain. The CDR3 extends over 13 amino acids. Trimming took off 0 bases at V and 3 bases at J, with 6 bases between the two ends. Germline CDR1 reads MGHRA; CDR2 reads YSYEKL. The CDR3 here is CASSQDAFYEQYF. In nucleotides, the CDR3 is TGCGCCAGCAGCCAAGACGCCTTCTACGAGCAGTACTTC.

This clone showed up just a few times. The same CDR3 is also encoded by other DNA sequences in this sample. The CDR3: CAWSEGNGYTF. CDR3 in DNA: TGTGCCTGGAGTGAAGGGAACGGCTACACCTTC. V gene TRBV30 combines with J gene TRBJ1-2, with D hard to call. The CDR3 consists of 11 residues. The ends were cut back, 1 base at V and 8 bases at J, with 8 bases in the middle. Germline values: CDR1 GTSNPN, CDR2 SVGIG (reference sequence).